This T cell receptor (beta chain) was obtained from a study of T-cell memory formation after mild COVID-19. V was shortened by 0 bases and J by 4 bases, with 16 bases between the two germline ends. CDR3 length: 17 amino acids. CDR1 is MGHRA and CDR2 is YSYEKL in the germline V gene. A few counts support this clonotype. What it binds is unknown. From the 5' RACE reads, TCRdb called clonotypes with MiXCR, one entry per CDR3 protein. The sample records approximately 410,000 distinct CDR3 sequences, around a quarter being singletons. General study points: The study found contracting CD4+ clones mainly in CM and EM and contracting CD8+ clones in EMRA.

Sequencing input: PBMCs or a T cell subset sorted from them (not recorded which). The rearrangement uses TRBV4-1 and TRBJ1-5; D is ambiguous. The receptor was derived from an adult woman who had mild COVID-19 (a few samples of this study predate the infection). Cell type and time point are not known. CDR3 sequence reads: CASSQDWEGTRNQPQHF. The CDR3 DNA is TGCGCCAGCAGCCAAGATTGGGAGGGTACACGGAATCAGCCCCAGCATTTT.